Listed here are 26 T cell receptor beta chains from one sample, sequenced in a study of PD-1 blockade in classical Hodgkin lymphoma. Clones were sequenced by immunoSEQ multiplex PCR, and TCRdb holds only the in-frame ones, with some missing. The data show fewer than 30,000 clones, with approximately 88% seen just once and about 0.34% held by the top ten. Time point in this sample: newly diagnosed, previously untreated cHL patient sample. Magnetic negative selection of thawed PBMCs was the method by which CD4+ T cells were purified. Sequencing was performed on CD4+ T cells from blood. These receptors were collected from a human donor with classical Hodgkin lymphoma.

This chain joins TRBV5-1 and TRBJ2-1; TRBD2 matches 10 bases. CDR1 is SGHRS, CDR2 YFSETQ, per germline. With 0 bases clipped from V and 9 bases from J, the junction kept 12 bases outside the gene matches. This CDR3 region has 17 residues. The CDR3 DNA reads TGCGCCAGCAGCTTGGCTCCTAGAGCGGGAGGGGTCGGTGAGCAGTTCTTC. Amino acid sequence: CASSLAPRAGGVGEQFF. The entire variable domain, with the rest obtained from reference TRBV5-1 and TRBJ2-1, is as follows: KAGVTQTPRYLIKTRGQQVTLSCSPISGHRSVSWYQQTPGQGLQFLFEYFSETQRNKGNFPGRFSGRQFSNSRSEMNVSTLELGDSALYLCASSLAPRAGGVGEQFFGPGTRLTVL.

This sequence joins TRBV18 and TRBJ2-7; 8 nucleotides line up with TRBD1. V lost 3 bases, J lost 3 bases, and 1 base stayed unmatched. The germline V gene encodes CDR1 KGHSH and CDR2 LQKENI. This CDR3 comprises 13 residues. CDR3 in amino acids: CASSPGQVYEQYF. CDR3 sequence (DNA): TGTGCCAGCTCACCGGGACAGGTCTACGAGCAGTACTTC.

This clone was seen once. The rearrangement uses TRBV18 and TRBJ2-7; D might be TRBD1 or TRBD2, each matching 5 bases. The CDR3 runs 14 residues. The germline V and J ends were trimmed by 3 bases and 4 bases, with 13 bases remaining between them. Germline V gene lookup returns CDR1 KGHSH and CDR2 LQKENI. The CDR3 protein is CASSPGVSRYEQYF. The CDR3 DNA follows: TGTGCCAGCTCACCGGGGGTTAGTAGGTACGAGCAGTACTTC.

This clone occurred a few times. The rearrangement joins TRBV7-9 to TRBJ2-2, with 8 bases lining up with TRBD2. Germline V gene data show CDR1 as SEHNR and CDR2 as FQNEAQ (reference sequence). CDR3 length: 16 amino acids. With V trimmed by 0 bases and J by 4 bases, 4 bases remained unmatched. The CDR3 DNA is TGTGCCAGCAGCTTAGCGCTAGCGGGTCCCACCGGGGAGCTGTTTTTT. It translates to CASSLALAGPTGELFF. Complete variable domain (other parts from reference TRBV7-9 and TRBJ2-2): DTGVSQNPRHKITKRGQNVTFRCDPISEHNRLYWYRQTLGQGPEFLTYFQNEAQLEKSRLLSDRFSAERPKGSFSTLEIQRTEQGDSAMYLCASSLALAGPTGELFFGEGSRLTVL.

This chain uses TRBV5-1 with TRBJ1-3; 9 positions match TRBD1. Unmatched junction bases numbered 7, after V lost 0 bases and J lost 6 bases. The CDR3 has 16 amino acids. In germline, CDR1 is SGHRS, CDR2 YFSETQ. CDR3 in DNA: TGCGCCAGCAGCTTGGCGGACAGGGGTGGCGTAAACACCATATATTTT. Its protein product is CASSLADRGGVNTIYF.

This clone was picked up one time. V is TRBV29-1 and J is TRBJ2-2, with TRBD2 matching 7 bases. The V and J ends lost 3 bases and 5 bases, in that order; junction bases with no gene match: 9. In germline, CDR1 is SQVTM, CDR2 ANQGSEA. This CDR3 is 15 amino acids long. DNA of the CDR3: TGCAGCGTTGATTTTTCTAGGGGAGGGACCGGGGAGCTGTTTTTT. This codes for CSVDFSRGGTGELFF.

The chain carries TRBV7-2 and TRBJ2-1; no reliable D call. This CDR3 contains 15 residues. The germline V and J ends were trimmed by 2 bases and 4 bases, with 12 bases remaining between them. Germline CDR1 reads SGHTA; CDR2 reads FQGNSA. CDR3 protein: CASSLSIGGYNEQFF. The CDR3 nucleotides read TGTGCCAGCAGCTTATCAATAGGCGGATACAATGAGCAGTTCTTC.

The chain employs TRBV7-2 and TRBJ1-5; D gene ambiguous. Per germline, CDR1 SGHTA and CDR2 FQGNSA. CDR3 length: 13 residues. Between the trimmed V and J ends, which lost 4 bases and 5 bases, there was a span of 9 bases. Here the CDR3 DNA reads TGTGCCAGCAGCTCCTCAGAGTATCAGCCCCAGCATTTT. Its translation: CASSSSEYQPQHF.

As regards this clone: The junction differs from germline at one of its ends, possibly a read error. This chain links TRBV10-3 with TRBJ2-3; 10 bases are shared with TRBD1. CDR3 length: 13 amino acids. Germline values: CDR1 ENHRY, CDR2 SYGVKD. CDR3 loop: CAISDPDRGLYNF. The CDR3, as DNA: TGTGCCATCAGTGATCCCGACAGGGGGCTGTATAATTTT.

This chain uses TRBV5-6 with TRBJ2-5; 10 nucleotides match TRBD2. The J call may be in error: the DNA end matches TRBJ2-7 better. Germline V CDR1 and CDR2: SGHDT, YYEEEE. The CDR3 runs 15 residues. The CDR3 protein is CASSRTGTSVHEQYF. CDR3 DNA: TGTGCCAGCAGCAGAACCGGGACTAGCGTTCACGAGCAGTACTTC.

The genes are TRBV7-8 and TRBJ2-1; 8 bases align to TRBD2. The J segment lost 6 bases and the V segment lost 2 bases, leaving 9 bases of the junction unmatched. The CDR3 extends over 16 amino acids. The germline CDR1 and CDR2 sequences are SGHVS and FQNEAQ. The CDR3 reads CASSLRGGLGTNEQFF. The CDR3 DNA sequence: TGTGCCAGCAGCTTACGGGGGGGACTAGGAACCAATGAGCAGTTCTTC.

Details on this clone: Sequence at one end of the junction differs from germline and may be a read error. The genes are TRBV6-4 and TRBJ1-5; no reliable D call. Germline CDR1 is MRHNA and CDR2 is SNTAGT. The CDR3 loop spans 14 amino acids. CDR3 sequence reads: CASSHSYIPGPQHF. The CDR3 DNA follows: TGTGCCAGCAGTCACTCCTATATTCCCGGGCCCCAGCATTTT.

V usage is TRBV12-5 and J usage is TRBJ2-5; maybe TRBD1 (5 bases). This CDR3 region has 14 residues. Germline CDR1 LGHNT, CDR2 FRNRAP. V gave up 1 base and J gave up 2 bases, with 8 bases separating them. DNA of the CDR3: TGTGCTAGTGGTTTGGGGACATATCAAGAGACCCAGTACTTC. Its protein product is CASGLGTYQETQYF.

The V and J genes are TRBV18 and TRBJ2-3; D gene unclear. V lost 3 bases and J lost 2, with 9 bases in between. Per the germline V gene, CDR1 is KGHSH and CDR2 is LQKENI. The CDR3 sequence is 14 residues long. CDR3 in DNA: TGTGCCAGCTCACCTTCCGGGCCCACAGATACGCAGTATTTT. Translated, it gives CASSPSGPTDTQYF.

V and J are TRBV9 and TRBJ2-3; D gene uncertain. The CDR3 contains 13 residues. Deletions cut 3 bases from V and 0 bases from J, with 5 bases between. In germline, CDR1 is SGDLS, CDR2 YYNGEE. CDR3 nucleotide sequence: TGTGCCAGCAGCGGGCTGAGCACAGATACGCAGTATTTT. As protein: CASSGLSTDTQYF.

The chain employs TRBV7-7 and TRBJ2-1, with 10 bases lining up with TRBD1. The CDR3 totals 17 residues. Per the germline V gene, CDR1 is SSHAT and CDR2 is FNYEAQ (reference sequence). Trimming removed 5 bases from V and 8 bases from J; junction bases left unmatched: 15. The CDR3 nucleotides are TGTGCCAGCAGCATGTCCGGGACAGGGGCCCCCCTGGATGAGCAGTTCTTC. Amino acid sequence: CASSMSGTGAPLDEQFF.

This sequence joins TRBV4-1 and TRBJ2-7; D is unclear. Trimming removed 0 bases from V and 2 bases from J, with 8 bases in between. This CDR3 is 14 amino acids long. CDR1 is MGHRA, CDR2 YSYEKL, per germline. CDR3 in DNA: TGCGCCAGCAGCCAAGATAGACCCCCCTACGAGCAGTACTTC. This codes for CASSQDRPPYEQYF.

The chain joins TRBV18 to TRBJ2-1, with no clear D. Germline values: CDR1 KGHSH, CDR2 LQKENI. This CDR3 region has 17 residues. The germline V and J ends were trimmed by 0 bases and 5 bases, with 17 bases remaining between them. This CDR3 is CASSPPGKDEWNNEQFF. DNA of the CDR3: TGTGCCAGCTCACCACCGGGGAAGGACGAATGGAACAATGAGCAGTTCTTC.

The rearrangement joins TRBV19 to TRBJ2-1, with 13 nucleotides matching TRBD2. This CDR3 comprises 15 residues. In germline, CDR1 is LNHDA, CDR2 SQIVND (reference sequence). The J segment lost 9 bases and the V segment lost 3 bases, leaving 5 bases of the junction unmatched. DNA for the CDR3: TGTGCCAGTAGTATCTCGGGACTAGCGGGAATTGAGCAGTTCTTC. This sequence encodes CASSISGLAGIEQFF.

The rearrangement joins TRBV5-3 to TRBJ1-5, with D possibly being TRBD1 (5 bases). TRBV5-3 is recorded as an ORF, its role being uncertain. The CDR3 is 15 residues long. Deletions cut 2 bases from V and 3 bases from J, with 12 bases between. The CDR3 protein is CARSFWDWTNQPQHF. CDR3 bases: TGTGCCAGAAGCTTTTGGGACTGGACCAATCAGCCCCAGCATTTT.

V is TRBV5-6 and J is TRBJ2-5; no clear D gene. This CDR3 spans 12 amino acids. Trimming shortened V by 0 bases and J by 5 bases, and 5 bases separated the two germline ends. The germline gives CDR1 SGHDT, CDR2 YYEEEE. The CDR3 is CASSLVLETQYF. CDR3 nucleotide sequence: TGTGCCAGCAGCTTGGTTCTGGAGACCCAGTACTTC.

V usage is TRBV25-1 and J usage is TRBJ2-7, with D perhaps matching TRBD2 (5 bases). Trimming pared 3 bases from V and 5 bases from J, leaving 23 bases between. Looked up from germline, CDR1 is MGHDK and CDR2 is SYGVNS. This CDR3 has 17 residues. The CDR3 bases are TGTGCCAGCAGTGATCAATACCGGGGAGAAGTCGCCCACGAGCAGTACTTC. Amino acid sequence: CASSDQYRGEVAHEQYF.

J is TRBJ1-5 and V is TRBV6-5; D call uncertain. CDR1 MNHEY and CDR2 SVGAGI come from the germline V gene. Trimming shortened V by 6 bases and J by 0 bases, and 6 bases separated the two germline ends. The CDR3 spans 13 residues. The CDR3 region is CASRYGSNQPQHF. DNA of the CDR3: TGTGCCAGCAGGTACGGTAGCAATCAGCCCCAGCATTTT.

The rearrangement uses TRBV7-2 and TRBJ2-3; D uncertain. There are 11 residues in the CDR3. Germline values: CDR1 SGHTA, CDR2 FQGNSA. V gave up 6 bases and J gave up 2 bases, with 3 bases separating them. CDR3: CASRSTDTQYF. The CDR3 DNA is TGTGCCAGCAGATCCACAGATACGCAGTATTTT. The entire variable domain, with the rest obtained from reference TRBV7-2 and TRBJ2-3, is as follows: GAGVSQSPSNKVTEKGKDVELRCDPISGHTALYWYRQSLGQGLEFLIYFQGNSAPDKSGLPSDRFSAERTGGSVSTLTIQRTQQEDSAVYLCASRSTDTQYFGPGTRLTVL.

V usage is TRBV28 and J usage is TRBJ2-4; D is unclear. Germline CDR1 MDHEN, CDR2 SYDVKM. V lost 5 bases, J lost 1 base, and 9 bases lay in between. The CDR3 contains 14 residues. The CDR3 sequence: CASSGDPAKNIQYF. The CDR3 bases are TGTGCCAGCAGTGGGGATCCCGCCAAAAACATTCAGTACTTC. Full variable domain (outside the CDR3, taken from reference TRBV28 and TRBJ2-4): DVKVTQSSRYLVKRTGEKVFLECVQDMDHENMFWYRQDPGLGLRLIYFSYDVKMKEKGDIPEGYSVSREKKERFSLILESASTNQTSMYLCASSGDPAKNIQYFGAGTRLSVL.

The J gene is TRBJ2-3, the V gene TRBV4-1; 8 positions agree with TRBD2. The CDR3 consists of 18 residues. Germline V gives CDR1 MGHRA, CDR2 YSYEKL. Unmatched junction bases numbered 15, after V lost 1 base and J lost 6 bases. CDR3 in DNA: TGCGCCAGCAGCCAAGCGTTAGCTAGCGGGTGGAACCGTGATACGCAGTATTTT. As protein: CASSQALASGWNRDTQYF.